This T cell receptor beta chain stems from a study of blood T cell repertoires in COVID-19. Study at large: The United States, Italy and Spain were the sources of the acute and convalescent COVID-19 samples. PBMCs, B-cell-depleted T cells, or T cells provided the cDNA or gDNA that made up the material.

Original processing notes: Amplifying reference gene primers gave estimates of nucleated cell counts. This table comes from immunoSEQ multiplex PCR, and its TCRdb copy is limited to in-frame clones, with some not included. D and trimming come from the DNA, and the V and J calls and clone size come from that table. The data hold 160,000 or so clones, with roughly four fifths observed a single time. This clonotype was sampled from a human donor in a cohort sampled during active COVID-19. The sequencing input was peripheral blood.

The CDR3 region has the DNA TGTGCCAGCAGTGAACCAAACTACGAGCAGTACTTC. Its protein is CASSEPNYEQYF. The chain combines TRBV2 with TRBJ2-7; D gene unclear. The V gene lost 2 bases and the J gene lost 3 bases, with 5 bases spanning the gap. The CDR3 runs to 12 residues. Germline-derived CDR1 and CDR2 are SNHLY and FYNNEI.